This T cell receptor (beta chain) was sequenced in a study of shared clonotypes between healthy human individuals. CDR1 and CDR2 from the germline V gene are SGDLS and YYNGEE. The V and J ends lost 4 bases and 1 base respectively, with 8 bases between them. The CDR3 runs 14 residues. Data came from immunoSEQ multiplex PCR; TCRdb stores just in-frame clones and leaves some out. The sample holds more than 900,000 clones; around 78% are singletons and the top ten take around 0.61%. The sequence was collected from a man in his late teens or twenties in good health. Some clones in this sample may be carry-over from other donors' samples. Sequences were obtained from memory CD4+ T cells from PBMCs. The subset: CD45RA-negative fraction. This chain uses TRBV9 with TRBJ1-4; no reliable D call. The DNA for the CDR3 is TGTGCCAGCAGCCCCGGGGAAACTAATGAAAAACTGTTTTTT. This codes for CASSPGETNEKLFF.